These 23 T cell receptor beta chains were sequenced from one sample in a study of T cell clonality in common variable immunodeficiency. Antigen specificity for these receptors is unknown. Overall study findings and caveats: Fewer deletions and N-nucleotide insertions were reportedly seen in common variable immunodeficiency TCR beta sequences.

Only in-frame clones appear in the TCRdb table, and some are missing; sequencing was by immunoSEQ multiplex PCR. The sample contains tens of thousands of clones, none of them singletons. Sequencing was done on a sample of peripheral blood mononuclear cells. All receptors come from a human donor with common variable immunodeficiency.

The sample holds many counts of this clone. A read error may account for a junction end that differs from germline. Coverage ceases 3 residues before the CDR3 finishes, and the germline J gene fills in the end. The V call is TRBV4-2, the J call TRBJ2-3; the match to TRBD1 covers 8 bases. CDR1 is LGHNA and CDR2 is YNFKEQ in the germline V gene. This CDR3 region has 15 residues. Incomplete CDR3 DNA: TGCGCCAGCAGCCTTGGGACAGGAGTTATCGATACG. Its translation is CASSLGTGVIDT. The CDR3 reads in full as CASSLGTGVIDTQYF.

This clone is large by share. CDR3 loop: CASSSSPTVNYGYTF. CDR3 DNA, as far as it was read: TGCGCCAGCAGCTCGTCGCCGACAGTGAACTATGGC. The rearrangement uses TRBV5-1 and TRBJ1-2, with D possibly matching TRBD1 (5 bases). The read ends 3 residues shy of where the CDR3 ends; the end is completed using the germline J gene. V gave up 3 bases and J gave up 2 bases, with 14 bases separating them. The CDR3 has 15 amino acids. Germline lookup yields CDR1 SGHRS and CDR2 YFSETQ.

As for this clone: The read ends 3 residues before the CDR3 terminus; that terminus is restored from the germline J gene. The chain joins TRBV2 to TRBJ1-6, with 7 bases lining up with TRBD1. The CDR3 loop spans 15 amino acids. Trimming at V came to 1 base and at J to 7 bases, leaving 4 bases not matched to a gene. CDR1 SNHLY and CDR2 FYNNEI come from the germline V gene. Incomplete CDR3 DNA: TGTGCCAGCAGTGAAGTAGGACAGGCGAATTCACCC. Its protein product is CASSEVGQANSP. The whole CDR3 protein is CASSEVGQANSPLHF.

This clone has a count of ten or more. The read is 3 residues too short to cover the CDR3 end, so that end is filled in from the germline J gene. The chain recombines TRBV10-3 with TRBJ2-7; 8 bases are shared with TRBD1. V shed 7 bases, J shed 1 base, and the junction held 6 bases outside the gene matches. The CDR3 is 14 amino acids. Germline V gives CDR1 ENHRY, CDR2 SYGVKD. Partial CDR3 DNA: TGTGCCATCACGGACAGGGCGGAATCCTACGAG. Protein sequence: CAITDRAESYE. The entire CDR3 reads CAITDRAESYEQYF.

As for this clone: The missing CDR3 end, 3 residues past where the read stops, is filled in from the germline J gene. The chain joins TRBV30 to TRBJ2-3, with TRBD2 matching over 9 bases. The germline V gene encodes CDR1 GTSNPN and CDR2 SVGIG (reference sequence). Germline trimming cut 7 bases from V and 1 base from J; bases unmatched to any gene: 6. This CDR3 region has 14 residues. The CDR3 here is CAFHLAGGTDTQYF. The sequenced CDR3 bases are TGTGCCTTCCATTTAGCGGGAGGCACAGATACG.

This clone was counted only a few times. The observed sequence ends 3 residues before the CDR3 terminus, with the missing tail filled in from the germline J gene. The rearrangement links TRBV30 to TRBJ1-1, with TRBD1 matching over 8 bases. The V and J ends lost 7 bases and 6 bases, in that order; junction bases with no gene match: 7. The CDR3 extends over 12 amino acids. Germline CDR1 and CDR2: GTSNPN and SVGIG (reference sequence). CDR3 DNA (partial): TGTGCCTACGACAGGGGAGGAGCTGAA. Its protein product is CAYDRGGAE. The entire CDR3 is CAYDRGGAEAFF.

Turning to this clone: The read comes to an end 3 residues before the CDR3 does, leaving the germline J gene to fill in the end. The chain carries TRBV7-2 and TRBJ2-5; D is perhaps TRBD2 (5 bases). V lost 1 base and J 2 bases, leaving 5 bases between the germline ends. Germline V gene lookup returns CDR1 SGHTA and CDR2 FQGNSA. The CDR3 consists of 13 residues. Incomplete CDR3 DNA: TGTGCCAGCAGCTTAGGCGGGCAAGAGACC. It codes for CASSLGGQET. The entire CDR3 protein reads CASSLGGQETQYF.

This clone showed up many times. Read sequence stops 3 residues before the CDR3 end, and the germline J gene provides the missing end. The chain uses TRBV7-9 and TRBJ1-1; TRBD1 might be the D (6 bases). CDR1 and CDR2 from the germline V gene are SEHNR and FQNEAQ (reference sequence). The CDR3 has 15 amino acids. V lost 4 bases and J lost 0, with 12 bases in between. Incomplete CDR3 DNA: TGTGCCAGCAGCTCCGCCGGGACACTGAACACTGAA. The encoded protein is CASSSAGTLNTE. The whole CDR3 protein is CASSSAGTLNTEAFF.

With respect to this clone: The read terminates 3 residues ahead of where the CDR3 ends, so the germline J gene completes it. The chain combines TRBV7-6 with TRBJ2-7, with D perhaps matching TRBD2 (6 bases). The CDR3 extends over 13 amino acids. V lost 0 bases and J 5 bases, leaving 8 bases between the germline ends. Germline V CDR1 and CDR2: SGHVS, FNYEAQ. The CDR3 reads CASSLARGNEQYF. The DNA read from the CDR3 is TGTGCCAGCAGCTTAGCGCGGGGTAACGAG.

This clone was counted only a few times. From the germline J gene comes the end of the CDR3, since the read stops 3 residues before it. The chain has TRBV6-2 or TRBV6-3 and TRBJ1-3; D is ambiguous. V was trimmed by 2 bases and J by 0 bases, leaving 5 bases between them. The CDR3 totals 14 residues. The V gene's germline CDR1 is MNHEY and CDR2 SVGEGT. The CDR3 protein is CASSYKGSGNTIYF. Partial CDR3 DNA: TGTGCCAGCAGTTACAAGGGCTCTGGAAACACC.

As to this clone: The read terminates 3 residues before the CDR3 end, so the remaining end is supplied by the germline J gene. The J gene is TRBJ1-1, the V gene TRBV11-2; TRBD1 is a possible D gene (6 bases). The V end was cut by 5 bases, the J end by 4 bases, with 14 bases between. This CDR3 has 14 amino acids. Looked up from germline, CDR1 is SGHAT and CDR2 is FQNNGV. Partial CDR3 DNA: TGTGCCAGCAGCATTCGAAAGGACAGCACTGAA. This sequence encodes CASSIRKDSTE. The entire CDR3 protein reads CASSIRKDSTEAFF.

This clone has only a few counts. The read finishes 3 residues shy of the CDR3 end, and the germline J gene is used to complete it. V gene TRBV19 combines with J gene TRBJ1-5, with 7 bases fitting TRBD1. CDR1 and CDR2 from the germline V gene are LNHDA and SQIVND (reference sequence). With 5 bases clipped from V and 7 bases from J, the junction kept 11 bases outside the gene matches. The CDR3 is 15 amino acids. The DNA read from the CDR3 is TGTGCCAGTAGTCCCGGACTTCCAGGGGGGCAGCCC. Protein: CASSPGLPGGQP. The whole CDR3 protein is CASSPGLPGGQPQHF.

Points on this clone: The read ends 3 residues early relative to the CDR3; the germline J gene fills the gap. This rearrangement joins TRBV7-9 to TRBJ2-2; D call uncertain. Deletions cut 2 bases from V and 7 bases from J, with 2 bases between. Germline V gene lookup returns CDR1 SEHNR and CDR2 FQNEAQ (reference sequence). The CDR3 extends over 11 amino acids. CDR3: CASSLLGELFF. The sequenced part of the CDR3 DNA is TGTGCCAGCAGCTTACTCGGGGAG.

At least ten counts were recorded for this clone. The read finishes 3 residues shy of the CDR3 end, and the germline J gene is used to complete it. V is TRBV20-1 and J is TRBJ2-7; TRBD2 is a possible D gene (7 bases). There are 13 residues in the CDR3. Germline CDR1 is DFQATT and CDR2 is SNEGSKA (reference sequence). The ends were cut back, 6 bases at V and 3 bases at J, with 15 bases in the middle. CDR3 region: CSAGGHGLYEQYF. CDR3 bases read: TGCAGTGCCGGGGGGCACGGACTCTACGAG.

CDR3 sequence: CASSLQPTEAFF. The CDR3 bases that were read are TGTGCCAGCAGCCTACAGCCCACTGAA. The chain carries TRBV5-6 and TRBJ1-1, with D hard to call. Read sequence stops 3 residues before the CDR3 end, and the germline J gene provides the missing end. The CDR3 has 12 amino acids. The V end lost 4 bases, the J end lost 4 bases, and 8 bases lay between the germline ends. The germline V gene encodes CDR1 SGHDT and CDR2 YYEEEE.

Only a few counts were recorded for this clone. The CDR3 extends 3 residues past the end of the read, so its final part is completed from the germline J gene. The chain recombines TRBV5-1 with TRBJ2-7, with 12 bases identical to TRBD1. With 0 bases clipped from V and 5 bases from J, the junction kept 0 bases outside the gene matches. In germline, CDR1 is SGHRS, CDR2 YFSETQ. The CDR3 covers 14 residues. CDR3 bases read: TGCGCCAGCAGCTTGGGGGACAGGGGGCACGAG. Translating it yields CASSLGDRGHE. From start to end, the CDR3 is CASSLGDRGHEQYF. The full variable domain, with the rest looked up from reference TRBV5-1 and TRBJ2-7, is KAGVTQTPRYLIKTRGQQVTLSCSPISGHRSVSWYQQTPGQGLQFLFEYFSETQRNKGNFPGRFSGRQFSNSRSEMNVSTLELGDSALYLCASSLGDRGHEQYFGPGTRLTVT.

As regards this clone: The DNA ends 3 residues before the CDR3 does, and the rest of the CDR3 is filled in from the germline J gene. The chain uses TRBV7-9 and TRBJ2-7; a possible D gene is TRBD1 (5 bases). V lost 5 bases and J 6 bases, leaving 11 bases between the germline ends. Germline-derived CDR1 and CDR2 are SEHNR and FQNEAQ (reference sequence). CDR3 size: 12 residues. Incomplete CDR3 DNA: TGTGCCAGCAGCCAGGGAAAATTCGAG. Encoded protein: CASSQGKFE. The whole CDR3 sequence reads CASSQGKFEQYF.

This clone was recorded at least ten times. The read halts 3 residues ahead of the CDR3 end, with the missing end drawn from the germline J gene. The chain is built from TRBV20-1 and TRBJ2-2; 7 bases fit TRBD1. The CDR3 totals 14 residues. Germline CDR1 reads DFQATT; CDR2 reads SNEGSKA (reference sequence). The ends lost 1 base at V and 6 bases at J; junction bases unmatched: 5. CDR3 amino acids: CSARGHRGAGELFF. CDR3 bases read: TGCAGTGCTAGAGGGCACAGGGGCGCCGGGGAG.

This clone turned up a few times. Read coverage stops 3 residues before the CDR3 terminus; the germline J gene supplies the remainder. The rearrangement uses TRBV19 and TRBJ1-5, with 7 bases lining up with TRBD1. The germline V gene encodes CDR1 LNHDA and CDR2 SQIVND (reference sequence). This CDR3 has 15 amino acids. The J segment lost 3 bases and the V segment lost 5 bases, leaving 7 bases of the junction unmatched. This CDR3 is CASSGTARHNQPQHF. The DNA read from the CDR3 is TGTGCCAGTAGTGGGACAGCGAGACACAATCAGCCC.

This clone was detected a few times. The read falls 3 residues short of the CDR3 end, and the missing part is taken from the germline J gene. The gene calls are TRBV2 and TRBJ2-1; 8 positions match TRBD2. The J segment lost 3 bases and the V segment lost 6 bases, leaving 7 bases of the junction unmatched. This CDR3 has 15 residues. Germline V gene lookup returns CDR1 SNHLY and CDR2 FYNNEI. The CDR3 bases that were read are TGTGCCAGCAGCGGGGGGGGAGGGGGCTACAATGAG. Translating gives CASSGGGGGYNE. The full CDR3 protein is CASSGGGGGYNEQFF.

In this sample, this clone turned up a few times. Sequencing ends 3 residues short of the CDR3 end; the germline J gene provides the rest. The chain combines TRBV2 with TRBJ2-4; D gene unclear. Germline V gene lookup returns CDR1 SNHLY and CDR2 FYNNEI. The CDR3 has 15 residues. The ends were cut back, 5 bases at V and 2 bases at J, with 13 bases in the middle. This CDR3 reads CASSLRQEPKNIQYF. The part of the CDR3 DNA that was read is TGTGCCAGCAGTCTCCGGCAGGAACCCAAAAACATT.

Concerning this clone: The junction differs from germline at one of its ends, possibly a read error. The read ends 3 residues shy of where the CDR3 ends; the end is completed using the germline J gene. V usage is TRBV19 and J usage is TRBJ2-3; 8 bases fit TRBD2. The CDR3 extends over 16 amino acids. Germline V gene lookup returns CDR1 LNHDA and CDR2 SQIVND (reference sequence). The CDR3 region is CANSYPRAGGTDTQYF. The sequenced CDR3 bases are TGTGCCAATAGTTACCCACGAGCGGGGGGCACAGATACG. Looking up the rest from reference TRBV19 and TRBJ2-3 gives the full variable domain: DGGITQSPKYLFRKEGQNVTLSCEQNLNHDAMYWYRQDPGQGLRLIYYSQIVNDFQKGDIAEGYSVSREKKESFPLTVTSAQKNPTAFYLCANSYPRAGGTDTQYFGPGTRLTVL.

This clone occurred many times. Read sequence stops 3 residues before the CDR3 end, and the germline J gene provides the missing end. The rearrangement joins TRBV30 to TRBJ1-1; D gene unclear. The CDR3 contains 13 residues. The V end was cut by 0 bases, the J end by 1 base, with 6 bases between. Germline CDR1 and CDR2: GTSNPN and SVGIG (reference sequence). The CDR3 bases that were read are TGTGCCTGGAGTGTCAATAGGAACACTGAA. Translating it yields CAWSVNRNTE. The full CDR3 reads CAWSVNRNTEAFF.